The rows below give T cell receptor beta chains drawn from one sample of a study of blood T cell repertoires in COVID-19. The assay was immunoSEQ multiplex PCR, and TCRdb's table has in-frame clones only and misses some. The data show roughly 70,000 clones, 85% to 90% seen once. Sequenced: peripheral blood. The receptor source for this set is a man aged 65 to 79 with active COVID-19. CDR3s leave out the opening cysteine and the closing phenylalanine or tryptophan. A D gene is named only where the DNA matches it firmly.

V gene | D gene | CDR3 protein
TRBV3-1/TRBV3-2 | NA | ASSPSGQETQY
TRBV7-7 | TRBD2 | ASSRGLAGNNEQF
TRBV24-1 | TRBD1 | ATSDTDRAAF
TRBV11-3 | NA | ASSARTALYEQY
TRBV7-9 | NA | ASSRVAASTDTQY
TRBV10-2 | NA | ASIPVGGAVTDTQY
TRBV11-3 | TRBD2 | ASGGRPGLAGGLGNEQF
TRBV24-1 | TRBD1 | ATSDPGQGRQPQH
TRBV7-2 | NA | ASSLGHLGQTQY
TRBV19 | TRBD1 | ASSNRQGNYGYT
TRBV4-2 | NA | ASSQDGLAEQF
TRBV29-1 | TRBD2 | SARLAGGNTGELF
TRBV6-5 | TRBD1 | ASSPTGPAYEQY
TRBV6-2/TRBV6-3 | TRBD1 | ASSYGQVGEQY
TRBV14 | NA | ASSQDPAGPHNEQF
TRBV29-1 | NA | SVRDPYEQY
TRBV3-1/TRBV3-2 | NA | ASSPGNRVDIQY
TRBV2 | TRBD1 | ASQTGQGGQPQH
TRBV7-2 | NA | ASSFGLEQF
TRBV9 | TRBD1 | ASSPGQGWEADTQY
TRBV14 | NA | ASSPNRADTQY
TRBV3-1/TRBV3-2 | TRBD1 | ASSQGTGEGYT
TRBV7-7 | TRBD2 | ASSPGTSGPPAEY
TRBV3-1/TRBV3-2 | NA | ASSPSAGVHQPQH
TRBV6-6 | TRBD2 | ASKGLAGGFEQF
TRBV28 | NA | ASSLGARAPDTQY
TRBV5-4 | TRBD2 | ASSFGAGAPYEQY
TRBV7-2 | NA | ASSSPGFRLNEQF
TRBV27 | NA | ASSFSARQAYGYT
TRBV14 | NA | ASSQGISWETQY
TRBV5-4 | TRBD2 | ASRGLAGAPGELF
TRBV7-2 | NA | ASSPTGSRNYGYT
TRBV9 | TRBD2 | ASSPMGTGTSGPQHTDTQY
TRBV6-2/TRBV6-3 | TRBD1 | ASSLDRVTEAF
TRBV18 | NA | ASSPEFGGGELF
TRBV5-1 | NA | ASTPRGPRENTEAF
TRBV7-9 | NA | ASSSGSSGDTQY
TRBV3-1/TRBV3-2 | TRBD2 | ASSQDGAGGRYEQY
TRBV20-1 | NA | SAQTGFGQY
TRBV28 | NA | ASSSSFGGLGEQY
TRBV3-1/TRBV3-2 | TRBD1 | ASSPRDRAGGYT
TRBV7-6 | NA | ASSLEIPGWGEKLF
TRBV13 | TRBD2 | ASSFLAGGGRWEQF
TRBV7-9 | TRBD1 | ASSLAGTGAPYEQY
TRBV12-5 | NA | ASGLVPRSFGGLPVLT
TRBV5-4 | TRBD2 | ATGSRGGEQY
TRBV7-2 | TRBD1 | ASSFGQGGREQY
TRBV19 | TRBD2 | ASSPPTTGGQY
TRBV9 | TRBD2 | ASSAGTSGSGLGEQY
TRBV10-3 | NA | AISSLRTPPNTGELF
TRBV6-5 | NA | ASIRPGQQNTEAF
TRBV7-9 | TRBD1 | ASSLVGTGRLKTQY
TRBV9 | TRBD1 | ASSPHGTAETQY
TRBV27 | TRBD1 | ASTSRTGRICEQY
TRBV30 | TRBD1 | AWSWGQGRYEQY
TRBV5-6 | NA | ASSAALTGYGYT
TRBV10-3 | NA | AISEPGSGGNTIY
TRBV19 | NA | ASSIGSLLSNEQF
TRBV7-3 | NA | ASSPGVADTQY